The T cell receptor (beta chain) described here comes from a study of TIL therapy for anti-PD-1-resistant metastatic lung cancer. Germline loops: CDR1 SNHLY, CDR2 FYNNEI. V gave up 1 base and J gave up 8 bases, with 21 bases separating them. This CDR3 comprises 17 residues. Described time point: pre-treatment sample, taken before nivolumab and TIL therapy. Pleural nodules or supraclavicular lymph nodes made up most of the excised metastases sampled. This was the immunoSEQ v3 assay. Libraries were sequenced to 2 million to 2.5 million read pairs (survey) or about 5-6 million (deep). Here immunoSEQ multiplex PCR was the method, and the copy in TCRdb shows in-frame clones only, minus some. The sample yields some 90,000 clones, less than 70% seen once.

Sequencing used tumor tissue, obtained at baseline. This clonotype was sampled from a person between 25 and 79 years old with non-small cell lung cancer. The genes are TRBV2 and TRBJ2-1; D possibly corresponds to TRBD2 (5 bases). The CDR3 here is CASSEVRFETIGDEQFF. The CDR3 DNA reads as TGTGCCAGCAGTGAAGTTCGTTTTGAGACCATCGGGGATGAGCAGTTCTTC.